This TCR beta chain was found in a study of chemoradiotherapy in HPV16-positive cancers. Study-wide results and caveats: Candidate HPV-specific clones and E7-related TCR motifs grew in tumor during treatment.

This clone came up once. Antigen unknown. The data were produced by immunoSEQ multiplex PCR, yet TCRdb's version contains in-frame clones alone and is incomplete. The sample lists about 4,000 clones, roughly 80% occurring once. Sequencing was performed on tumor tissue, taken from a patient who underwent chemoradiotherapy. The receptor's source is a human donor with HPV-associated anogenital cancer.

The CDR3 bases are TGTGCCAGCTCTAAAGACTACCAAGAGACCCAGTACTTC. The encoded protein is CASSKDYQETQYF. The V and J genes are TRBV2 and TRBJ2-5; D is undetermined. CDR1 and CDR2 from the germline V gene are SNHLY and FYNNEI. This CDR3 has 13 residues. V was cut by 8 bases and J by 0 bases, with 10 bases left in between.